By frequency in the sample, the clone carrying this TCR beta chain is medium-sized. The sample originates from a study of T cells after yellow fever vaccination. Study in general: Preparation of fractions with low cell numbers was performed using SMART-Seq v4 Ultra Low Input. Whole-study findings and limits: Most clones from primary vaccination resurfaced after the booster (approximately 95% CD4, 75% to 90% CD8). When the response was secondary, it was weaker but reached its peak faster, day 5 versus 15. Almost every vaccine-responding clonotype was undetectable in sorted memory subsets on day 0.

V dropped 3 bases and J dropped 7 bases, with 12 bases sitting between them. This CDR3 spans 14 amino acids. TCRdb passed the 5' RACE reads through MiXCR, listing each CDR3 protein once. Of about 12,000 distinct CDR3 sequences in the sample, 5.8% were seen once. The sample here was PBMCs, either bulk or a sorted T-cell subset (CD4+, CD8+, memory, or dextramer-sorted; not recorded which), taken on the day of the yellow fever booster vaccination. The V and J genes are TRBV12-3 or TRBV12-4 and TRBJ1-4; no reliable D call. This TCR came from a man aged 25-45 years who received the YFV17D yellow fever vaccine. The CDR3 nucleotides read TGTGCCAGCAGTTTGAGGGCCCTCGGTGAAAAACTGTTTTTT. Its protein is CASSLRALGEKLFF.